These T cell receptor beta chains were read from a single sample in a study of CD8+ T cells in alopecia areata. Sequenced by immunoSEQ multiplex PCR; TCRdb stores in-frame clones only, minus some. The data hold 200,000 to 250,000 clones, with more than 45% observed a single time. This sample comprised CD4+ T cells sorted from blood, obtained at week 4, from a patient treated with tofacitinib. The receptors stem from a human donor with alopecia areata. Both conserved end residues are part of each CDR3. A D gene is named only where the DNA matches it firmly. For some rows the clone size is stated as once, few or many, or as a class when expanded; others skip it.

j_call,clone_size,v_call,d_call,cdr3_aa,cdr3_nt
TRBJ1-1,-,TRBV10-3,-,CAISVQDTEAFF,TGTGCCATCAGTGTCCAGGACACTGAAGCTTTCTTT
TRBJ2-1,-,TRBV4-3,-,CASSQDLITGRFF,TGCGCCAGCAGCCAAGATTTGATCACGGGCCGGTTCTTC
TRBJ2-6,-,TRBV30,-,CAWSRTPTGANVLTF,TGTGCCTGGAGTCGAACCCCGACAGGGGCCAACGTCCTGACTTTC
TRBJ2-5,-,TRBV29-1,-,CSVAYGAGETQYF,TGCAGCGTCGCCTACGGGGCTGGAGAGACCCAGTACTTC
TRBJ2-7,-,TRBV6-6,-,CASSYTVFSYEQYF,TGTGCCAGCAGTTACACAGTGTTCTCCTACGAGCAGTACTTC
TRBJ2-2,-,TRBV30,TRBD1,CAWNSNGQGGGELFF,TGTGCCTGGAATTCAAACGGACAGGGAGGTGGGGAGCTGTTTTTT
TRBJ2-5,-,TRBV6-5,-,CASSRQVMGETQYF,TGTGCCAGCAGCCGACAGGTTATGGGGGAGACCCAGTACTTC
TRBJ2-3,-,TRBV30,-,CAWTHDGVSTDTQYF,TGTGCCTGGACCCACGACGGGGTTAGCACAGATACGCAGTATTTT
TRBJ2-3,-,TRBV10-3,TRBD1,CAITRTGTTDTQYF,TGTGCCATCACTCGGACAGGGACTACAGATACGCAGTATTTT
TRBJ1-6,few,TRBV21-1,-,CASSKAPSDRHNSPLHF,TGTGCCAGCAGCAAAGCCCCATCAGACAGGCATAATTCACCCCTCCACTTT
TRBJ2-6,-,TRBV5-6,-,CASSPRGSGANVLTF,TGTGCCAGCAGCCCCCGAGGTTCTGGGGCCAACGTCCTGACTTTC
TRBJ1-1,few,TRBV9,TRBD1,CASSVRDRDNTEAFF,TGTGCCAGCAGCGTCAGGGACAGGGATAACACTGAAGCTTTCTTT
TRBJ2-2,-,TRBV30,TRBD2,CAWRLAGANTGELFF,TGTGCCTGGAGACTAGCGGGGGCGAACACCGGGGAGCTGTTTTTT
TRBJ2-3,-,TRBV4-3,-,CASSQGSTGTDTQYF,TGCGCCAGCAGCCAAGGGTCCACAGGGACAGATACGCAGTATTTT
TRBJ2-6,many,TRBV6-6,-,CASTPQGASGANVLTF,TGTGCCAGCACCCCCCAGGGCGCGTCTGGGGCCAACGTCCTGACTTTC
TRBJ2-1,once,TRBV29-1,-,CSVEPRSSYNEQFF,TGCAGCGTTGAACCCCGGTCCTCCTACAATGAGCAGTTCTTC
TRBJ2-7,once,TRBV30,-,CAWSVGGIGYEQYF,TGTGCCTGGAGTGTAGGGGGAATCGGGTACGAGCAGTACTTC
TRBJ2-1,-,TRBV29-1,-,CSAGGQNSREYSYNEQFF,TGCAGCGCCGGGGGGCAAAATAGTCGGGAATACTCCTACAATGAGCAGTTCTTC
TRBJ1-2,once,TRBV20-1,-,CSASTDGYTF,TGCAGTGCTAGTACGGACGGCTACACCTTC
TRBJ2-3,-,TRBV6-4,-,CASRKTGKDTQYF,TGTGCCAGCAGAAAGACCGGAAAGGATACGCAGTATTTT
TRBJ2-1,few,TRBV7-2,-,CASSLTLDRNEQFF,TGTGCCAGCAGCTTAACGCTAGATCGCAATGAGCAGTTCTTC
TRBJ2-2,once,TRBV18,-,CASSPQGPGELFF,TGTGCCAGCTCGCCTCAGGGACCCGGGGAGCTGTTTTTT
TRBJ2-5,-,TRBV7-2,-,CASSLTPREETQYF,TGTGCCAGCAGCCTGACTCCACGAGAAGAGACCCAGTACTTC
TRBJ2-6,-,TRBV28,-,CASLSGANVLTF,TGTGCCAGCCTCTCCGGGGCCAACGTCCTGACTTTC
TRBJ2-5,once,TRBV30,-,CAWSVRGFQETQYF,TGTGCCTGGAGTGTCAGGGGCTTCCAAGAGACCCAGTACTTC
TRBJ2-6,-,TRBV27,TRBD1,CATLGQAPRGGANVLTF,TGTGCCACCTTGGGACAGGCGCCCAGGGGGGGGGCCAACGTCCTGACTTTC
TRBJ1-1,few,TRBV5-4,-,CASSLDSMNTEAFF,TGTGCCAGCAGCTTGGACAGTATGAACACTGAAGCTTTCTTT
TRBJ2-7,-,TRBV27,-,CASSKTGMPYEQYF,TGTGCCAGCAGTAAAACAGGAATGCCCTACGAGCAGTACTTC
TRBJ2-1,-,TRBV4-1,TRBD2,CASSQIPTSGGVGEQFF,TGCGCCAGCAGCCAAATCCCGACTAGCGGGGGGGTAGGAGAGCAGTTCTTC
TRBJ2-3,-,TRBV14,TRBD2,CASSQLAGGHTDTQYF,TGTGCCAGCAGCCAACTCGCGGGGGGGCATACAGATACGCAGTATTTT
TRBJ2-5,-,TRBV10-3,-,CAISEPLGRGAETQYF,TGTGCCATCAGTGAGCCATTAGGTCGTGGGGCAGAGACCCAGTACTTC
TRBJ2-5,-,TRBV5-1,-,CASSLGSQETQYF,TGCGCCAGCAGCTTGGGCTCTCAAGAGACCCAGTACTTC
TRBJ1-6,few,TRBV7-2,TRBD1,CASSNPWDRGLSSPLHF,TGTGCCAGCAGCAATCCGTGGGACAGAGGGCTAAGTTCACCCCTCCACTTT
TRBJ2-2,-,TRBV29-1,-,CSGGAMGTGELFF,TGCAGCGGCGGGGCGATGGGCACCGGGGAGCTGTTTTTT
TRBJ1-2,few,TRBV19,-,CASSIGLRTYGYTF,TGTGCCAGTAGTATTGGGCTGCGGACCTATGGCTACACCTTC
TRBJ1-1,-,TRBV18,-,CASSPPGRYTEAFF,TGTGCCAGCTCACCACCTGGGAGGTACACTGAAGCTTTCTTT
TRBJ2-1,many,TRBV29-1,TRBD1,CAYGTGDLDEQFF,TGCGCGTATGGGACAGGGGACTTGGATGAGCAGTTCTTC
TRBJ1-2,-,TRBV30,-,CAWSVGTGIGGYTF,TGTGCCTGGAGTGTCGGAACGGGGATCGGAGGTTACACCTTC
TRBJ1-2,-,TRBV30,-,CAWSVKDGYTF,TGTGCCTGGAGTGTAAAGGATGGCTACACCTTC
TRBJ1-5,-,TRBV27,-,CASSDAPISNQPQHF,TGTGCCAGCAGTGACGCCCCAATAAGCAATCAGCCCCAGCATTTT
TRBJ2-1,-,TRBV7-3,-,CASSPSPSADYNEQFF,TGTGCCAGCAGCCCCAGCCCGTCAGCCGACTACAATGAGCAGTTCTTC
TRBJ2-3,few,TRBV29-1,TRBD1,CSVGRQGGTDTQYF,TGCAGCGTTGGGAGACAGGGGGGCACAGATACGCAGTATTTT
TRBJ1-5,-,TRBV15,-,CATSQPPQKNQPQHF,TGTGCCACCAGCCAACCTCCGCAAAAAAATCAGCCCCAGCATTTT
TRBJ1-4,-,TRBV29-1,TRBD1,CSAGRGATNEKLFF,TGCAGCGCCGGCAGGGGGGCAACTAATGAAAAACTGTTTTTT
TRBJ1-1,-,TRBV4-1,-,CASSQDWSFFGGTMNTEAFF,TGCGCCAGCAGCCAAGATTGGTCTTTCTTTGGGGGGACAATGAACACTGAAGCTTTCTTT
TRBJ2-7,-,TRBV29-1,TRBD1,CSVDSFGTGSDEQYF,TGCAGCGTTGACAGTTTCGGGACAGGGTCCGACGAGCAGTACTTC
TRBJ1-4,-,TRBV4-3,-,CASSQERGRSGEKLFF,TGCGCCAGCAGCCAAGAAAGGGGACGGTCCGGTGAAAAACTGTTTTTT
TRBJ1-3,-,TRBV4-2,-,CASSRETNSGNTIYF,TGTGCCAGCAGCCGGGAAACCAACTCTGGAAACACCATATATTTT
TRBJ2-7,medium-sized,TRBV14,TRBD1,CASSPLDRRYEQYF,TGTGCCAGCAGCCCTCTGGACAGGCGCTACGAGCAGTACTTC
TRBJ2-5,-,TRBV5-4,-,CASSLAVTPQETQYF,TGTGCCAGCAGCTTGGCGGTAACACCGCAAGAGACCCAGTACTTC
TRBJ1-4,medium-sized,TRBV2,TRBD1,CASSESGTGSAIDEKLFF,TGTGCCAGCAGTGAGTCCGGGACAGGGAGTGCCATCGATGAAAAACTGTTTTTT
TRBJ2-6,few,TRBV9,-,CASSSGANVLTF,TGTGCCAGCAGCTCTGGGGCCAACGTCCTGACTTTC